This TCR beta chain was profiled in a study of long-term antiretroviral therapy in people with HIV (dated by TCRdb to the early 2020s). Background for the entire study: Collection of the earliest samples took place about a decade ahead of the 2015 WHO recommendation for immediate ART, at a time when ART was typically delayed until CD4 counts fell. This retrospective serial study examined whether starting ART and sustained HIV suppression were associated with changes in the composition and diversity of the TRB repertoire in peripheral blood. Eleven of the 30 participants with HIV were female. Test extractions of a monoclonal T-cell line alongside some 36 polyclonal samples showed no cross-contamination during QIAcube processing. The cohort contributed about 200 cryopreserved PBMC samples from 30 to 35 adults with confirmed HIV infection, collected serially over a mean of around 6 years (range 1-12).

Participants were included only if at least one PBMC sample before ART initiation and at least two post-ART samples were available. Every participant with HIV received treatment in the United States of America. Before DNA extraction, cryopreserved samples containing about 0.9-10 million PBMC were thawed and washed. At the time of the earliest PBMC sample, participants with HIV were aged between about 20 and 54 years. Each participant contributed PBMC samples from 1-4 timepoints before ART initiation and 2-8 timepoints after ART initiation, with a median of 7 samples. For every participant, serial HIV viral load, CD4+ T-cell count, ART history and demographic data were obtained. Genomic DNA was extracted from unsorted PBMC with a Qiagen kit on a QIAcube, processed in batches of 12 samples. The CDR3 covers 15 residues, taking in both the cysteine and the phenylalanine. CDR3 DNA only is kept here, 45 bases in frame from base 1. The V and J ends are trimmed by 4 bases and 1 base, leaving 13 bases between them. CDR1 and CDR2 (MNHEY, SMNVEV) derive from the germline V gene (reference sequence).

What the study reported, not specific to this receptor: Because cell numbers in pre-ART samples were limited, unsorted PBMC were profiled instead of sorted CD4+ and CD8+ T cells. Inferences about post-ART repertoire changes were limited because no data were available on ART adherence, viral resistance or therapy changes. The samples span the years 2004 to 2017, and the ART regimens used at that time may not be as effective as current regimens. Because PBMC availability was limited, only the TCR beta chain was sequenced, with no alpha chain pairing. A significant increase in TRB diversity was found to be associated with ART initiation, although TRB diversity was observed to remain significantly below that of transplant donor controls even after long-term ART. Compared with controls, HIV repertoires had narrower CDR3 length ranges, and the network structure pointed to an antigen-experienced repertoire that shifted only slightly toward naive after ART. Expanded TRB clones identified before ART initiation dominated the repertoire at all time points, although this dominance fluctuated and declined in many PLHIV after ART.

Sequencing of the TRB variable region was done with the immunoSEQ hsTCRB v3.0 assay at survey level resolution. The targeted TRB sequencing depth was roughly 40,000-55,000 T-cell genomes per sample. Pooled TRB libraries were sequenced on an Illumina MiSeq with a v3 150-cycle kit. In the source study's methods: Repertoire analysis was run in R within a reproducible Nextflow workflow that covered QC, data transformation and analysis. Custom analyses were implemented in LymphoSeq2, an R package for AIRR-Seq data exploration. After excluding a handful of samples that yielded fewer than 5000 total TRB sequences, 188 HIV repertoires remained for analysis. Among the approximately 190 HIV repertoires that were kept, 59 were collected before ART initiation and more than 120 were collected after ART initiation. Repertoires were downsampled to 5000 TRB nucleotide sequences, and summary statistics were averaged over 100 downsampling iterations. The analysis kept only TRB sequences whose CDR3 regions were at least seven amino acids long. Diversity was measured with a Shannon entropy-derived clonality score and the Gini coefficient. Repertoire networks linked the top 5000 CDR3 amino acid sequences whenever two sequences differed by an edit distance of one. For TRB CDR3 amino acid sequences, antigen specificity groups and MHC restriction were predicted with GLIPH2. To flag known associations with CMV, EBV, HIV or tissue antigens, CDR3 amino acid sequences were compared against VDJdb and McPAS-TCR. Pre-ART, post-ART and control groups were compared with Wilcoxon signed-rank tests and Holm-Bonferroni correction. TCRdb carries this immuneACCESS record with in-frame sequences only. Its versions omit some clonotypes, under half of them owing to an unresolved V gene in the studies checked, with the rest unexplained. V, J and clone size derive from that table, while D and trimming were established from the DNA sequence. Within this sample are nearly 20,000 clones, with 80% of them counted one time only. The ten most abundant clones make up around 10% of the sample.

Note on this clone: The antigen it recognizes is unknown. Per-nucleotide qualities are absent, and no much larger clonotype sits a single base away.

This chain joins TRBV27 to TRBJ1-1; the D gene cannot be named for sure. This TCR was sampled from a woman aged 40 to 55 with HIV. The sequencing used unsorted PBMCs, collected 0.2 years after starting antiretroviral therapy. The nucleotide sequence reads TGTGCCAGCAGTTCCCGCCGAGGTGAGAACACTGAAGCTTTCTTT. This yields the protein CASSSRRGENTEAFF.